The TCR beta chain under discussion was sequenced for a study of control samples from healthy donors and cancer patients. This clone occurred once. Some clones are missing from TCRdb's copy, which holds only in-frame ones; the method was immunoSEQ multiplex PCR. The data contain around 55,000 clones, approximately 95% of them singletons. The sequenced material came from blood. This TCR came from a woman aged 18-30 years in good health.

This chain's CDR3 is CASSQDRGTNEKLFF. CDR3 bases: TGCGCCAGCAGCCAGGACCGTGGGACTAATGAAAAACTGTTTTTT. The gene calls are TRBV4-3 and TRBJ1-4, with D uncertain. The CDR3 totals 15 residues. Between the trimmed V and J ends, which lost 3 bases and 2 bases, there was a span of 10 bases. Germline V gene lookup returns CDR1 LGHNA and CDR2 YSLEER.